The 3 T cell receptor beta chains listed next were all sequenced from one sample in a study of beta chain features in type 1 diabetes. Expressed TCRB transcripts were sequenced, since all the RNA that had been isolated was reverse transcribed. Libraries were prepared by immunoSEQ multiplex PCR; TCRdb keeps only in-frame clonotypes and omits some of them. The top ten clones hold approximately 0.035% of a sample with 400,000 to 500,000 clones, approximately 14% of them seen once. What was sequenced was naive CD4+ T cells from blood. The receptors were gathered from a man aged 30-40 years in good health.

This clone has just a few counts. This sequence joins TRBV15 and TRBJ1-2, with D possibly being TRBD1 (5 bases). This CDR3 is 14 amino acids long. CDR1 and CDR2 from the germline V gene are LNHNV and YYDKDF (reference sequence). V shed 0 bases and J shed 4 bases, with 9 bases lying between them. DNA of the CDR3: TGTGCCACCAGCAGAGACGCAGGGCCCTATGGCTACACCTTC. As protein: CATSRDAGPYGYTF.

This clone was detected only a few times. The genes are TRBV29-1 and TRBJ2-1, with no clear D. The CDR3 is 15 residues long. CDR1 SQVTM and CDR2 ANQGSEA come from the germline V gene. V was clipped by 1 base and J by 10 bases, with 20 bases between them. This CDR3 is CSVEGLLTYLGEQFF. The DNA for the CDR3 is TGCAGCGTTGAAGGGCTACTAACCTACCTAGGGGAGCAGTTCTTC.

This clone was counted only a few times. The CDR3 here is CASSQGLAYEQYV. For the CDR3, the DNA is TGTGCCAGTAGTCAGGGTCTCGCCTACGAGCAGTACGTC. The rearrangement links TRBV19 to TRBJ2-7; D might be TRBD1 (5 bases). The CDR3 is made up of 13 amino acids. Germline lookup yields CDR1 LNHDA and CDR2 SQIVND (reference sequence). V was clipped by 5 bases and J by 2 bases, with 10 bases between them.